These T cell receptor beta chains were read from a single sample in a study of cytomegalovirus exposure and HLA in healthy donors. Sequencing was performed with immunoSEQ multiplex PCR; in TCRdb, only in-frame clones are kept and a portion is missing. The top ten hold approximately 3.6% of the sample, which has about 97,000 clones, 75% to 90% seen once. Sequenced input: PBMCs. Every receptor here comes from a man aged 25-45 years in good health and CMV-seronegative. Each CDR3 is given with its conserved first and last residue. A D gene is named only where the DNA matches it firmly. Only part of the rows carry a size: once, few, many, or a class if the clone is expanded.

D gene	clone size	V gene	J gene	CDR3 protein	CDR3 DNA
TRBD1	.	TRBV5-6	TRBJ2-5	CASSLWQGATQYF	TGTGCCAGCAGCTTGTGGCAGGGGGCGACCCAGTACTTC
.	.	TRBV5-1	TRBJ2-6	CASSLGSGSVANVLTF	TGCGCCAGCAGCTTGGGGTCGGGGTCGGTGGCCAACGTCCTGACTTTC
.	.	TRBV4-1	TRBJ2-7	CASSQGGLGNVEQYF	TGCGCCAGCAGCCAGGGCGGGCTTGGGAACGTTGAGCAGTACTTC
TRBD1	once	TRBV5-1	TRBJ1-2	CASSPRDSNYGYTF	TGCGCCAGCAGCCCCCGGGACAGCAACTATGGCTACACCTTC
.	.	TRBV28	TRBJ1-2	CASSSTEFGYTF	TGTGCCAGCAGTTCCACGGAGTTTGGCTACACCTTC
.	.	TRBV7-9	TRBJ1-1	CASSLAAEKKGKAFF	TGTGCCAGCAGCTTAGCGGCGGAGAAAAAAGGAAAAGCTTTCTTT
TRBD1	.	TRBV28	TRBJ1-1	CASRPIRDRVAFF	TGTGCCAGCAGGCCCATCAGGGACAGGGTGGCTTTCTTT
.	once	TRBV30	TRBJ1-1	CAWTLTRTEAFF	TGTGCCTGGACCTTGACTCGGACTGAAGCTTTCTTT
.	.	TRBV5-6	TRBJ2-5	CASSLGGARETQYF	TGTGCCAGCAGCTTGGGCGGGGCGCGGGAGACCCAGTACTTC
.	.	TRBV4-3	TRBJ1-1	CASSQDKVRDEAFF	TGCGCCAGCAGCCAAGATAAGGTCCGGGATGAAGCTTTCTTT
.	.	TRBV25-1	TRBJ2-5	CASSRGTQYF	TGTGCCAGCAGCCGCGGAACCCAGTACTTC
.	few	TRBV6-1	TRBJ1-6	CASSEEGHGRNSPLHF	TGTGCCAGCAGTGAAGAGGGACACGGAAGAAATTCACCCCTCCACTTT
TRBD1	.	TRBV7-9	TRBJ1-1	CASSLDGTGISNTEAFF	TGTGCCAGCAGCTTAGATGGGACAGGGATCTCGAACACTGAAGCTTTCTTT
.	once	TRBV29-1	TRBJ2-7	CSVEDPTQSYEQYF	TGCAGCGTTGAAGACCCCACCCAGTCCTACGAGCAGTACTTC
TRBD2	.	TRBV6-6	TRBJ2-5	CASSYPSGGTETQYF	TGTGCCAGCAGTTACCCCAGCGGGGGGACAGAGACCCAGTACTTC
.	few	TRBV27	TRBJ1-1	CASSLRENTEAFF	TGTGCCAGCAGTTTAAGAGAGAACACTGAAGCTTTCTTT